This T cell receptor beta chain is drawn from a study of shared clonotypes between healthy human individuals. Study background: Used for every donor were three CD4 naive, three CD4 memory, two CD8 naive and one CD8 memory plate. Study-wide findings and caveats: Rarefaction exposed incomplete sorted-subset sequencing despite large depth. In general, naive subsets displayed greater estimated richness than memory subsets did.

The CDR3 covers 12 residues. V lost 5 bases and J lost 8, with 9 bases in between. Per the germline V gene, CDR1 is SGHTA and CDR2 is FQGNSA. Every subset had its genomic DNA shared out evenly among several immunoSEQ plates. Sequencing used immunoSEQ multiplex PCR; TCRdb keeps in-frame clones, though not all of them. Seen here are about 1 million clones, roughly 80% observed once, and the top ten hold about 1.5%. This clone was seen a handful of times. Its antigen is as yet unknown. Different DNA sequences within this sample yield the same CDR3. Sequencing used memory CD4+ T cells sorted from blood. The subset was: CD45RA-negative fraction. V is TRBV7-2 and J is TRBJ1-4, with D possibly matching TRBD1 (6 bases). This sequence originates from a man in his late teens or twenties in good health. CDR3 sequence: CASSKDREKLFF. The CDR3 DNA reads as TGTGCCAGCAGCAAAGACAGGGAAAAACTGTTTTTT.